A selection of T cell receptor beta chains follows, all from one sample in a study of blood T cell repertoires in COVID-19. The table came from immunoSEQ multiplex PCR; TCRdb's copy has only in-frame clones and leaves some out. The repertoire consists of fewer than 250,000 clones, with roughly four fifths occurring once and the leading ten covering around 4%. The sequencing sample was made of peripheral blood. The source of these receptors is a man over 45 with acute or convalescent COVID-19. Each CDR3 is given with its conserved first and last residue. Fields, in order: clone size, V gene, D gene, J gene, CDR3 protein, CDR3 DNA. D genes are given only for firm matches. A row's size may be missing; if present it is once, few, many or a size class.

size: -
V: TRBV11-2
D: TRBD2
J: TRBJ2-1
CDR3: CASSLDLAGTYNEQFF
DNA: TGTGCCAGCAGCTTAGATTTAGCGGGGACCTACAATGAGCAGTTCTTC

size: once
V: TRBV7-8
D: TRBD2
J: TRBJ2-2
CDR3: CASSLVGTSGVRTGELFF
DNA: TGTGCCAGCAGCTTAGTCGGGACTAGCGGCGTTCGGACCGGGGAGCTGTTTTTT

size: -
V: TRBV5-6
D: TRBD1
J: TRBJ1-3
CDR3: CASSLGSGGFGNTIYF
DNA: TGTGCCAGCAGCTTGGGGTCAGGGGGCTTTGGAAACACCATATATTTT

size: once
V: TRBV19
D: TRBD2
J: TRBJ2-2
CDR3: CASSPLAGVNTGELFF
DNA: TGTGCCAGTAGTCCCCTTGCGGGAGTTAACACCGGGGAGCTGTTTTTT

size: -
V: TRBV30
D: -
J: TRBJ1-2
CDR3: CAWREANYGYTF
DNA: TGTGCCTGGAGAGAGGCCAACTATGGCTACACCTTC

size: -
V: TRBV19
D: TRBD1
J: TRBJ2-7
CDR3: CASSIPPPGGTGFYEQYF
DNA: TGTGCCAGTAGTATCCCCCCACCAGGGGGGACAGGGTTCTACGAGCAGTACTTC

size: -
V: TRBV5-4
D: -
J: TRBJ1-2
CDR3: CASSLAGVYGYTF
DNA: TGTGCCAGCAGCTTGGCGGGGGTCTATGGCTACACCTTC

size: few
V: TRBV2
D: -
J: TRBJ1-2
CDR3: CASTGPDTGPLGYTF
DNA: TGTGCCAGCACTGGCCCCGATACAGGGCCTCTTGGCTACACCTTC

size: -
V: TRBV18
D: -
J: TRBJ1-2
CDR3: CASSGDHYGYTF
DNA: TGTGCCAGCTCAGGAGACCATTATGGCTACACCTTC

size: -
V: TRBV18
D: -
J: TRBJ1-4
CDR3: CASSSGGSATNEKLFF
DNA: TGTGCCAGCTCATCGGGGGGGTCTGCAACTAATGAAAAACTGTTTTTT

size: many
V: TRBV5-4
D: TRBD2
J: TRBJ2-1
CDR3: CASSLLAEQFF
DNA: TGTGCCAGCAGCTTACTAGCGGAGCAGTTCTTC

size: -
V: TRBV28
D: -
J: TRBJ1-4
CDR3: CASRLQGGEKLFF
DNA: TGTGCCAGCAGACTACAGGGTGGCGAAAAACTGTTTTTT

size: -
V: TRBV6-2/TRBV6-3
D: TRBD2
J: TRBJ2-1
CDR3: CASSYIAGGDDEQFF
DNA: TGTGCCAGCAGTTACATAGCGGGTGGGGACGATGAGCAGTTCTTC

size: -
V: TRBV3-1/TRBV3-2
D: TRBD1
J: TRBJ1-5
CDR3: CASSQGTGGNQPQHF
DNA: TGTGCCAGCAGCCAAGGGACAGGGGGCAATCAGCCCCAGCATTTT

size: -
V: TRBV19
D: -
J: TRBJ1-2
CDR3: CASREGGDGYTF
DNA: TGTGCCAGTAGGGAGGGAGGGGATGGCTACACCTTC

size: -
V: TRBV30
D: TRBD2
J: TRBJ2-7
CDR3: CARSGLPSYEQYF
DNA: TGTGCCAGGTCGGGACTACCCTCCTACGAGCAGTACTTC

size: -
V: TRBV30
D: -
J: TRBJ1-6
CDR3: CAWIPYQAGDNSPLHF
DNA: TGTGCCTGGATCCCATACCAGGCAGGGGATAATTCACCCCTCCACTTT

size: few
V: TRBV29-1
D: TRBD1
J: TRBJ1-6
CDR3: CSAGGQGENSPLHF
DNA: TGCAGCGCTGGAGGACAGGGCGAAAATTCACCCCTCCACTTT

size: -
V: TRBV7-9
D: -
J: TRBJ2-7
CDR3: CASSLAEEYSYEQYF
DNA: TGTGCCAGCAGCTTAGCTGAGGAATACTCCTACGAGCAGTACTTC

size: -
V: TRBV6-1
D: -
J: TRBJ1-1
CDR3: CASRQDSRGAFF
DNA: TGTGCCAGCAGACAGGACAGCCGAGGGGCTTTCTTT

size: -
V: TRBV29-1
D: TRBD1
J: TRBJ2-7
CDR3: CSVSGGQGIFEQYF
DNA: TGCAGCGTTTCTGGGGGACAGGGTATCTTCGAGCAGTACTTC

size: -
V: TRBV5-1
D: -
J: TRBJ1-4
CDR3: CASSGRQGNPNEKLFF
DNA: TGCGCCAGCAGCGGACGCCAGGGAAACCCTAATGAAAAACTGTTTTTT

size: -
V: TRBV7-3
D: -
J: TRBJ2-5
CDR3: CASSLMPGTSTTQYF
DNA: TGTGCCAGCAGCTTAATGCCCGGGACATCTACGACCCAGTACTTC

size: -
V: TRBV7-8
D: TRBD2
J: TRBJ2-1
CDR3: CASRTGAGGHNEQFF
DNA: TGTGCCAGCAGGACGGGAGCGGGGGGCCACAATGAGCAGTTCTTC

size: once
V: TRBV5-6
D: -
J: TRBJ2-5
CDR3: CASSRLDKQTQYF
DNA: TGTGCCAGCAGCAGACTGGACAAACAGACCCAGTACTTC

size: -
V: TRBV18
D: -
J: TRBJ1-2
CDR3: CASSPPTVGAHGYTF
DNA: TGTGCCAGCTCACCACCAACCGTAGGGGCCCATGGCTACACCTTC

size: -
V: TRBV19
D: -
J: TRBJ1-1
CDR3: CASSIAGPNTEAFF
DNA: TGTGCCAGTAGTATAGCAGGGCCGAACACTGAAGCTTTCTTT

size: -
V: TRBV6-1
D: -
J: TRBJ2-3
CDR3: CASSEDSSTDTQYF
DNA: TGTGCCAGCAGTGAAGATTCTAGCACAGATACGCAGTATTTT

size: -
V: TRBV5-1
D: -
J: TRBJ1-6
CDR3: CASSSDSPYNSPLHF
DNA: TGCGCCAGCAGCTCGGACAGCCCCTATAATTCACCCCTCCACTTT

size: -
V: TRBV11-3
D: -
J: TRBJ1-6
CDR3: CASSLLGRDFLNSPLHF
DNA: TGTGCCAGCAGCTTACTGGGTAGGGACTTCCTTAATTCACCCCTCCACTTT

size: -
V: TRBV5-6
D: TRBD1
J: TRBJ1-3
CDR3: CASSLVDRVNTIYF
DNA: TGTGCCAGCAGCTTGGTGGACAGGGTGAACACCATATATTTT

size: -
V: TRBV7-9
D: -
J: TRBJ1-1
CDR3: CASSLVQGWSFF
DNA: TGTGCCAGCAGCTTAGTACAGGGATGGTCTTTCTTT

size: few
V: TRBV5-1
D: TRBD1
J: TRBJ2-3
CDR3: CASSLGIGTGVTDTQYF
DNA: TGCGCCAGCAGCTTGGGGATCGGGACAGGGGTCACAGATACGCAGTATTTT

size: -
V: TRBV27
D: -
J: TRBJ1-2
CDR3: CASSLYTGHYGYTF
DNA: TGTGCCAGCAGTTTATATACAGGCCACTATGGCTACACCTTC

size: -
V: TRBV7-3
D: -
J: TRBJ1-1
CDR3: CASSLLGARNTEAFF
DNA: TGTGCCAGCAGCTTGTTGGGGGCGCGGAACACTGAAGCTTTCTTT

size: -
V: TRBV2
D: TRBD1
J: TRBJ1-2
CDR3: CASRERTGFGGGYTF
DNA: TGTGCCAGCAGGGAAAGGACAGGTTTTGGGGGTGGCTACACCTTC